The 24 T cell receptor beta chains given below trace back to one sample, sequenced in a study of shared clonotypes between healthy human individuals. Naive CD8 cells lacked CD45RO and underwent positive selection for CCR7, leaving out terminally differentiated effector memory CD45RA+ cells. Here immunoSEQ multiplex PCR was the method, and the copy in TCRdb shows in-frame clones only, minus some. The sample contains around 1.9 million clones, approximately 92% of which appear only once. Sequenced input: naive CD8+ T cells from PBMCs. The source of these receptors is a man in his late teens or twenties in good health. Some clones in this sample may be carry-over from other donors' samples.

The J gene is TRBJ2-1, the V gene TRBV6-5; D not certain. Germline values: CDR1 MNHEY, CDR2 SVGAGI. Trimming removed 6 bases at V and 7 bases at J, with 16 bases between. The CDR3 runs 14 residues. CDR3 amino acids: CASSPYRSRNEQFF. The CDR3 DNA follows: TGTGCCAGCAGCCCATATCGGTCGAGGAATGAGCAGTTCTTC.

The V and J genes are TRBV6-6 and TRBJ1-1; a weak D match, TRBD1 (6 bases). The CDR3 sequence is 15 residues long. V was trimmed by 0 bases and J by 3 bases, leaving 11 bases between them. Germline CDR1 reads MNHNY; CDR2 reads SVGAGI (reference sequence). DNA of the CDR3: TGTGCCAGCAGTTACTCGAGGGGGGGAGACACTGAAGCTTTCTTT. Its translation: CASSYSRGGDTEAFF.

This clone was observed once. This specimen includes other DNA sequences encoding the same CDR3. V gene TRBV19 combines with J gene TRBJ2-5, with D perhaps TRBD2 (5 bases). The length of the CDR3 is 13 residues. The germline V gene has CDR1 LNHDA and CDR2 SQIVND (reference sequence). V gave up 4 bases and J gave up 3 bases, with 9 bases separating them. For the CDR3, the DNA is TGTGCCAGTAGTACCGACGGGGAAGAGACCCAGTACTTC. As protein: CASSTDGEETQYF.

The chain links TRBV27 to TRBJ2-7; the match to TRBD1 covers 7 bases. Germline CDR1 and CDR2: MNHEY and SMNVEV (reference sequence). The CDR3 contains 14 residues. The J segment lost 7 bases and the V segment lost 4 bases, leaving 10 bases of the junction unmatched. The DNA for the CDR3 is TGTGCCAGCAGTTCCAGGGACAGCCTTTGGGAGCAGTACTTC. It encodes CASSSRDSLWEQYF.

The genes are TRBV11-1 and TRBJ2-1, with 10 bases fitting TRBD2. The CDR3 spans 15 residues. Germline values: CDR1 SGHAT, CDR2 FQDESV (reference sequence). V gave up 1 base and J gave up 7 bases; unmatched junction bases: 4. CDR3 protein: CASSLGTSGTNEQFF. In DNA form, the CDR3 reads TGTGCCAGCAGCTTAGGTACTAGCGGGACAAATGAGCAGTTCTTC.

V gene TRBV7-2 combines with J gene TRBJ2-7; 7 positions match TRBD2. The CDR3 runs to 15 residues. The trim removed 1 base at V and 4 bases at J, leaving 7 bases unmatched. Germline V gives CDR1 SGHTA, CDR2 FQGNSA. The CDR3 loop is CASSLDGGSGYEQYF. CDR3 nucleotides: TGTGCCAGCAGCTTAGATGGGGGTAGCGGGTACGAGCAGTACTTC.

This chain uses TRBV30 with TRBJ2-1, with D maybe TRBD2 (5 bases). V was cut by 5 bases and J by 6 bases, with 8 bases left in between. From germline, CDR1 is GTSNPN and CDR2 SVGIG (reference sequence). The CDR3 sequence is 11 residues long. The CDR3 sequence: CAWGLGNEQFF. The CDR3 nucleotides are TGTGCCTGGGGACTGGGCAATGAGCAGTTCTTC.

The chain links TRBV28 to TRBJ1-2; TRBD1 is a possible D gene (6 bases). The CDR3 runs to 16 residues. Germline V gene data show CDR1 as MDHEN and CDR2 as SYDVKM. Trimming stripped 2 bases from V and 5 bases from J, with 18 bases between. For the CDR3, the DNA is TGTGCCAGCAGTTTACATACAGGGAGGGGGAAGTATGGCTACACCTTC. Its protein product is CASSLHTGRGKYGYTF.

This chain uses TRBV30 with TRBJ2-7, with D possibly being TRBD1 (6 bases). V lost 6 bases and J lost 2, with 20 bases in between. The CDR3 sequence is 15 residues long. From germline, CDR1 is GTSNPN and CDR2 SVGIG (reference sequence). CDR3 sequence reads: CACLLGQKLTYEQYF. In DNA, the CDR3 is TGTGCCTGCCTACTCGGACAGAAACTCACCTACGAGCAGTACTTC.

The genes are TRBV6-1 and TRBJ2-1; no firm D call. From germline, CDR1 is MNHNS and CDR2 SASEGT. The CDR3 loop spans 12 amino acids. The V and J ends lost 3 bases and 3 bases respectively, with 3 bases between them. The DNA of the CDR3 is TGTGCCAGCAGTGAGGACTACAATGAGCAGTTCTTC. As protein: CASSEDYNEQFF.

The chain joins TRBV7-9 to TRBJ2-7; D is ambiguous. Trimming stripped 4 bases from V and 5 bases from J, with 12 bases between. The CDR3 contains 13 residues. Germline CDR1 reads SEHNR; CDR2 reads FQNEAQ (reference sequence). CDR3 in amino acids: CASSSSRTHEQYF. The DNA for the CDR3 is TGTGCCAGCAGCTCCTCAAGAACCCACGAGCAGTACTTC.

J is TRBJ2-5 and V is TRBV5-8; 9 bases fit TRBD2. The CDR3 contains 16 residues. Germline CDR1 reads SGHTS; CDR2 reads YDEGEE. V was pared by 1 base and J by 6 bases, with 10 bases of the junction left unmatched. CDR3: CASSLPSIAGEQTQYF. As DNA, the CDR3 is TGTGCCAGCAGCTTGCCATCTATAGCGGGAGAACAGACCCAGTACTTC.

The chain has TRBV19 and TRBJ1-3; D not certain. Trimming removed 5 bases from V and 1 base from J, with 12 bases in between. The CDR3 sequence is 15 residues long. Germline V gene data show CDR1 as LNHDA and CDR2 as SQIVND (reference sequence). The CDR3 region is CASSEADWSGNTIYF. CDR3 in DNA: TGTGCCAGTAGTGAAGCAGATTGGTCTGGAAACACCATATATTTT.

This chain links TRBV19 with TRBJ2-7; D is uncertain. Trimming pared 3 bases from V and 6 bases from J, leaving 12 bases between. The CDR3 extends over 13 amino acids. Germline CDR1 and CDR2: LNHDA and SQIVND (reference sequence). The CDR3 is CASSIGRRSEQYF. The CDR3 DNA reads TGTGCCAGTAGTATCGGCCGCCGGTCCGAGCAGTACTTC.

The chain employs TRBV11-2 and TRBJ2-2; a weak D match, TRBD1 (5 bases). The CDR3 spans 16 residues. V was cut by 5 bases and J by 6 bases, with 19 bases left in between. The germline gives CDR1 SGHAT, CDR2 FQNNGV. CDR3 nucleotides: TGTGCCAGCAGCCCCCGGAAAGGGGCTCGGGCCGGGGAGCTGTTTTTT. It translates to CASSPRKGARAGELFF.

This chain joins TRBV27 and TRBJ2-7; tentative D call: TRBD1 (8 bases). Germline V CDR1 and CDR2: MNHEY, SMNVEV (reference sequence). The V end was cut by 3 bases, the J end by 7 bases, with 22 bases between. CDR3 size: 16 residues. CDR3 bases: TGTGCCAGCAGTTTTTCTAGCGGAGAGTGGACAGGGGAGCAGTACTTC. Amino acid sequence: CASSFSSGEWTGEQYF.

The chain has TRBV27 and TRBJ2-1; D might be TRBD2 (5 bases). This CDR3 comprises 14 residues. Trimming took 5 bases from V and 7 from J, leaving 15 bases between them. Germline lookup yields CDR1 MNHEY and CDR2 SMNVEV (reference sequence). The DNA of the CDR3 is TGTGCCAGCAGTCCCGCTAGCTTAGGGAATGAGCAGTTCTTC. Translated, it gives CASSPASLGNEQFF.

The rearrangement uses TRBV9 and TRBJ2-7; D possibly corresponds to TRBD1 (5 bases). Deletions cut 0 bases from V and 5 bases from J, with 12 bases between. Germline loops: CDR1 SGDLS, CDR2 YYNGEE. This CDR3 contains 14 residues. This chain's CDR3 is CASSVGGHPDEQYF. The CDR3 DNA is TGTGCCAGCAGCGTAGGGGGCCACCCGGACGAGCAGTACTTC.

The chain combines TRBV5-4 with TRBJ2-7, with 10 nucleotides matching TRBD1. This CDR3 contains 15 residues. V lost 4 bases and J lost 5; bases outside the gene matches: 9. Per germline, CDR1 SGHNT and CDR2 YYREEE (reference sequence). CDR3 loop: CASSGIGDRGHEQYF. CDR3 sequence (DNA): TGTGCCAGCAGCGGTATCGGGGACAGGGGCCACGAGCAGTACTTC.

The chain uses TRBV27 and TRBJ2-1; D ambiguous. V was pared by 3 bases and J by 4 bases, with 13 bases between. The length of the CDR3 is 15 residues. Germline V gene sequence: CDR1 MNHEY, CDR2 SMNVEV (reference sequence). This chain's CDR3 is CASSFVESSYNEQFF. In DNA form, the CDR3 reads TGTGCCAGCAGTTTCGTGGAGTCCAGTTACAATGAGCAGTTCTTC.

Here the CDR3 reads CASSLAQGGRNEKLFF. The CDR3 DNA reads as TGTGCCAGCAGCTTAGCACAAGGAGGGCGGAATGAAAAACTGTTTTTT. The chain combines TRBV7-9 with TRBJ1-4; D gene ambiguous. CDR1 and CDR2 from the germline V gene are SEHNR and FQNEAQ (reference sequence). The CDR3 has 16 residues. V shed 0 bases and J shed 5 bases, with 13 bases lying between them.

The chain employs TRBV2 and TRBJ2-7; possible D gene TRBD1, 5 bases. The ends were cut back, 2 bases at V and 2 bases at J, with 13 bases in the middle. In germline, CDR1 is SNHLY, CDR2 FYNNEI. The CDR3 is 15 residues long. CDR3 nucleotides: TGTGCCAGCAGTGAACGACGGGCCAGGGCCTACGAGCAGTACTTC. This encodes CASSERRARAYEQYF.

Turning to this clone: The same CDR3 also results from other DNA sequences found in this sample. The CDR3 sequence is CASSPGFATNEKLFF. CDR3 nucleotides: TGTGCCAGCAGCCCAGGATTCGCAACTAATGAAAAACTGTTTTTT. The rearrangement links TRBV28 to TRBJ1-4; D unresolved. V shed 6 bases and J shed 0 bases, with 11 bases lying between them. The CDR3 consists of 15 residues. CDR1 and CDR2 (germline): MDHEN, SYDVKM.

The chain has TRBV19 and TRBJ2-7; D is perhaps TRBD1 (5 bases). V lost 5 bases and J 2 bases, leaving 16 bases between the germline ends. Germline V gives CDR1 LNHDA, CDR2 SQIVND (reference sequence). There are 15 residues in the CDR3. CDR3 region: CASSSSAGYTYEQYF. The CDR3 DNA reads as TGTGCCAGTAGTTCGAGTGCAGGGTACACCTACGAGCAGTACTTC.